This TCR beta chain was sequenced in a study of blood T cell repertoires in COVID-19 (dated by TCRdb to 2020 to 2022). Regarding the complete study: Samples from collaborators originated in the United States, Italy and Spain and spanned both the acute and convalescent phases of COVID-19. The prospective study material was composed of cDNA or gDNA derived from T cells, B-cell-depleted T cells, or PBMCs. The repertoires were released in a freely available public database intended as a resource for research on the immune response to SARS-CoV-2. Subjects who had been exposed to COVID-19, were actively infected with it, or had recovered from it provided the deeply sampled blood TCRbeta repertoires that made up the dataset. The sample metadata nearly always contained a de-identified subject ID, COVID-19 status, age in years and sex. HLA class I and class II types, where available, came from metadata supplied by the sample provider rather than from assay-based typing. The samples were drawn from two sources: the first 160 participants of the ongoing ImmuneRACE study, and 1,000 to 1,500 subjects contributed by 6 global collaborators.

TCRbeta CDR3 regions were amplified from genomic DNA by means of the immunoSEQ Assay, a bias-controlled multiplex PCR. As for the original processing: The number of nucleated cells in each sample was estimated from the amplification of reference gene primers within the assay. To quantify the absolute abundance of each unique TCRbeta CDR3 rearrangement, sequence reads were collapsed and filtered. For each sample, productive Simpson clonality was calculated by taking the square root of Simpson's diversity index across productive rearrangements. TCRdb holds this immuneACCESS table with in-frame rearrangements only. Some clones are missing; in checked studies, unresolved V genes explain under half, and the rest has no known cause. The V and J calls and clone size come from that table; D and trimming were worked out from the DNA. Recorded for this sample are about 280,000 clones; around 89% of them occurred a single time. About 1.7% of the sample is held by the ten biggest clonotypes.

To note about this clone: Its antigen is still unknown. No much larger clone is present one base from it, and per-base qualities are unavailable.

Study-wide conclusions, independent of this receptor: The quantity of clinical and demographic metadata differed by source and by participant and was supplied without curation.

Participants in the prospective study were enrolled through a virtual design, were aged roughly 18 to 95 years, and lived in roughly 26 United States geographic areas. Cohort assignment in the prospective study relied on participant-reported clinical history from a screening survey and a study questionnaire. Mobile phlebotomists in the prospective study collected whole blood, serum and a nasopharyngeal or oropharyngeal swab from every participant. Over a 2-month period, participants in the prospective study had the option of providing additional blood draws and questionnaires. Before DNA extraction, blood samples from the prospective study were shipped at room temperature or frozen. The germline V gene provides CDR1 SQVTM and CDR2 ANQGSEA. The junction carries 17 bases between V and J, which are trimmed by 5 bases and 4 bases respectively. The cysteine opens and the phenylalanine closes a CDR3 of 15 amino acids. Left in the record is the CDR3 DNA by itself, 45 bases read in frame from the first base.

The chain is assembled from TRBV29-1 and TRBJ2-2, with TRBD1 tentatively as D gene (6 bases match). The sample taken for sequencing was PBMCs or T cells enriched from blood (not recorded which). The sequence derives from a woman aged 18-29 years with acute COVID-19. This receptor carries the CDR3 CSVLKMQGSTGELFF. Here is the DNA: TGCAGCGTTTTGAAGATGCAGGGGTCCACCGGGGAGCTGTTTTTT.